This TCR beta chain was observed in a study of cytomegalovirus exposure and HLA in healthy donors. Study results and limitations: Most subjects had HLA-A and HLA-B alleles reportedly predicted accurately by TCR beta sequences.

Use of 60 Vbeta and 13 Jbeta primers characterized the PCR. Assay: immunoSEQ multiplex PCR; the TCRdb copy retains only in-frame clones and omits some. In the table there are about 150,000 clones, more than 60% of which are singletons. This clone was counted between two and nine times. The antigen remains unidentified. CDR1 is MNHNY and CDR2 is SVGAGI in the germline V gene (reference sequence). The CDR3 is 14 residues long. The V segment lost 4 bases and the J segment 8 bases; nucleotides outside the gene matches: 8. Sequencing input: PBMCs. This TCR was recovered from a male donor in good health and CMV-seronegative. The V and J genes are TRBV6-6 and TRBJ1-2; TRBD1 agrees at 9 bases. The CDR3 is CASSSYRDREGYTF. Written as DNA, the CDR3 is TGTGCCAGCAGTTCTTACAGGGACAGGGAGGGCTACACCTTC.